This T cell receptor beta chain was recovered during a study of T-cell memory formation after mild COVID-19. One entry per CDR3 protein, called by TCRdb with MiXCR from the 5' RACE reads. The table records 300,000 to 400,000 distinct CDR3 sequences, around 14% of them present only once. CDR3 length: 15 amino acids. Per the germline V gene, CDR1 is SGHTA and CDR2 is FQGNSA. The V gene lost 5 bases and the J gene lost 2 bases, with 14 bases spanning the gap. Sequencing was done on a sample of PBMCs or a T cell subset sorted from them (not recorded which). The V gene is TRBV7-2, the J gene TRBJ2-3; D uncertain. The TCR was taken from a young man who had mild COVID-19 (a few samples of this study predate the infection). Cell type and time point are not known. CDR3 region: CASSPLILFTDTQYF. The CDR3 nucleotides are TGTGCCAGCAGCCCGTTGATCCTATTCACAGATACGCAGTATTTT.